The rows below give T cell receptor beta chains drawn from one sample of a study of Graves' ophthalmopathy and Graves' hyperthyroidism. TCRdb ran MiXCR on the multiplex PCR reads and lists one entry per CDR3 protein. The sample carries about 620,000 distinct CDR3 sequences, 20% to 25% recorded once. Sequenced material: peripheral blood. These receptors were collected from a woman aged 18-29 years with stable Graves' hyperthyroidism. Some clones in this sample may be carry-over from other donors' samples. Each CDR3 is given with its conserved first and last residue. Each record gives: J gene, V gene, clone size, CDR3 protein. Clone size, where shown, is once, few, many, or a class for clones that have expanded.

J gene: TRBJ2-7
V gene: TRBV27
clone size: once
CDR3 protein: CASSPLGPGEQYF

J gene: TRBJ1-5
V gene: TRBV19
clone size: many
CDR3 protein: CASTASGASQPQHF

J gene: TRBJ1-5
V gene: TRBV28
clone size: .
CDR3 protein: CASSPRAGRSNQPQHF

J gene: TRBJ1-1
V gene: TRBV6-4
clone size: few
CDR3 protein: CASSGRLNTEAFF

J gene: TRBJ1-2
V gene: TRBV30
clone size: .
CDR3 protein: CAWSVGGDYTF

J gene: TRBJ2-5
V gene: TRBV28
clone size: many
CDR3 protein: CASNVPGGPQYF

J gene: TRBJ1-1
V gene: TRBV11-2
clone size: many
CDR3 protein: CASSLEGHTEAFF

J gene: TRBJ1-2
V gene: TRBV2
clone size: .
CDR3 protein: CASSVDSPGYTF

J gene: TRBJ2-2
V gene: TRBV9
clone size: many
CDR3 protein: CASSHNLQGSNTGELFF

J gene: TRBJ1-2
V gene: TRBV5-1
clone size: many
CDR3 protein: CASSLGPDTYGYTF

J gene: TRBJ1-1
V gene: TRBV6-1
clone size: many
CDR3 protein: CASNGGQNTEAFF

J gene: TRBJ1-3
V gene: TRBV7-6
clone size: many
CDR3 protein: CASSLATQGGGNTIYF

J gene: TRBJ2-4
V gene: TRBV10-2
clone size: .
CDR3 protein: CASSEITGKKNIKYF

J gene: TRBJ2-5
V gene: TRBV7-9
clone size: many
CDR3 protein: CASSRSATETQYF

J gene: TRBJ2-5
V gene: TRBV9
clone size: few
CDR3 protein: CASSGIGTGGLETQYF

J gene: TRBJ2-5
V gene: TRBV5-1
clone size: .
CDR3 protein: CASSSRTAGETQYF

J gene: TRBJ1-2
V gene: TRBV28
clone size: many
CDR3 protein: CASSWGPGLGYTF

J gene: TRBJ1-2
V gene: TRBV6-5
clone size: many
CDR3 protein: CASSYTGQGYTF

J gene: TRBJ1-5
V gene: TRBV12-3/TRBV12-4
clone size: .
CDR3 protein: CASSFTQGGNQPQHF

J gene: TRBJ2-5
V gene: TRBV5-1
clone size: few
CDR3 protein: CASSLARGTQETQYF

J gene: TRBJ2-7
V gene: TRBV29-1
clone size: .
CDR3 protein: CIVGISYEQYF

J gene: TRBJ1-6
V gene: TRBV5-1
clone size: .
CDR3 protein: CASSLSLLKDNSHLHF

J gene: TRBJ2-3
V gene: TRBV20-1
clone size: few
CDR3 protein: CSARLAGNTDTQYF

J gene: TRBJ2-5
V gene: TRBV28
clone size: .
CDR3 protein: CASSLSSSVETQYF

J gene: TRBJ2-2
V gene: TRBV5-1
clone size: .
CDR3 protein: CASSLEGRQTTGELFF

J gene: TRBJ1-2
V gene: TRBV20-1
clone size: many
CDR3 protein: CSARGQYYGYTF

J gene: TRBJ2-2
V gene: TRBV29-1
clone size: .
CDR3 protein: CSVRYQEDTGELFF

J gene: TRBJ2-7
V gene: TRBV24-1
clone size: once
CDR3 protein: CATSDSGRSSYEQYF

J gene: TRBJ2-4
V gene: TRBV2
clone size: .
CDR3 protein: CASSRAGAGKNIQYF

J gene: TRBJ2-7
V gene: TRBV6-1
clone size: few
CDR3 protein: CASNLDRTSSEQYF

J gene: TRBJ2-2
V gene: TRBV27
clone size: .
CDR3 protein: CASSLYPGFLLRAEGNTGELFF

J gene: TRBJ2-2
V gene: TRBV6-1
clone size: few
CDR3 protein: CASSPRPDANTGELFF

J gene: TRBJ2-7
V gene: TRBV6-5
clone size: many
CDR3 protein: CASPPPGRLYEQYF

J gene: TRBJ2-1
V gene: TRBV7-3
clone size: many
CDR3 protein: CASSLTDVGYEQFF

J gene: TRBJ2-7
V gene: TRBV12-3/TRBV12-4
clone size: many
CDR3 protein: CASQRDRAYEQYF

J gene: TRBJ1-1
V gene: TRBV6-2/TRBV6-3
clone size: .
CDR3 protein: CASSYVPWGGAFF

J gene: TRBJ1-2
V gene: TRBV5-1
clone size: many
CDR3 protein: CASSLPGTADRANYGYTF

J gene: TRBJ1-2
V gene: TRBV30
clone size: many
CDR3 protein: CAWRYSELVYGYTF

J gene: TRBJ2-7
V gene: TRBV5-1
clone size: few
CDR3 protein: CASSQTEREQYF

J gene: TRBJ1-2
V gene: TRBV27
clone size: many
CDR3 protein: CASSLMGGNYGYTF

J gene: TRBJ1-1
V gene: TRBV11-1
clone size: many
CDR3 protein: CASSLRQGGGNTEAFF

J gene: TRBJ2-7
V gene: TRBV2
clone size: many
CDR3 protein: CASSEGLGPRYEQYF

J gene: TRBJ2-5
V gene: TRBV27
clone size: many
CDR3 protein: CASSTRAGIETQYF

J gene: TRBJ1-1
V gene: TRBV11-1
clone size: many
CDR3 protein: CASSPRQGKGNTEAFF

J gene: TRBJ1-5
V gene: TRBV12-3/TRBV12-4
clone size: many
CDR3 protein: CASSPLGGKQPQHF

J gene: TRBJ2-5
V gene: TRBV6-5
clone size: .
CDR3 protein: CASSYGSGGGTQYF

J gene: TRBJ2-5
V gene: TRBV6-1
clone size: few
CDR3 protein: CASRATSGKEETQYF

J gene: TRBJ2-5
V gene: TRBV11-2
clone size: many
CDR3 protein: CASSSMGGGQETQYF

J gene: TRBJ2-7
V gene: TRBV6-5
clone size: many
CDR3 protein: CASSYSKTRWSSYEQYF

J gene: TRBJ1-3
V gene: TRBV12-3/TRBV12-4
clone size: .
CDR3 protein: CASSSAGFSGNTIYF

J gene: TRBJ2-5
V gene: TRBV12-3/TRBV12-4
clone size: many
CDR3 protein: CASSFRQGNGQETQYF

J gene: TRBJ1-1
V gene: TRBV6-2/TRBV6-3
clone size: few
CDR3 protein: CASSPFGPPEAFF

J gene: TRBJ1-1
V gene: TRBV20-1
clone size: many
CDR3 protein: CSAELGTDNPFWNTEAFF

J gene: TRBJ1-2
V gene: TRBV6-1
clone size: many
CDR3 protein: CASSQLGQLNPNYGYTF